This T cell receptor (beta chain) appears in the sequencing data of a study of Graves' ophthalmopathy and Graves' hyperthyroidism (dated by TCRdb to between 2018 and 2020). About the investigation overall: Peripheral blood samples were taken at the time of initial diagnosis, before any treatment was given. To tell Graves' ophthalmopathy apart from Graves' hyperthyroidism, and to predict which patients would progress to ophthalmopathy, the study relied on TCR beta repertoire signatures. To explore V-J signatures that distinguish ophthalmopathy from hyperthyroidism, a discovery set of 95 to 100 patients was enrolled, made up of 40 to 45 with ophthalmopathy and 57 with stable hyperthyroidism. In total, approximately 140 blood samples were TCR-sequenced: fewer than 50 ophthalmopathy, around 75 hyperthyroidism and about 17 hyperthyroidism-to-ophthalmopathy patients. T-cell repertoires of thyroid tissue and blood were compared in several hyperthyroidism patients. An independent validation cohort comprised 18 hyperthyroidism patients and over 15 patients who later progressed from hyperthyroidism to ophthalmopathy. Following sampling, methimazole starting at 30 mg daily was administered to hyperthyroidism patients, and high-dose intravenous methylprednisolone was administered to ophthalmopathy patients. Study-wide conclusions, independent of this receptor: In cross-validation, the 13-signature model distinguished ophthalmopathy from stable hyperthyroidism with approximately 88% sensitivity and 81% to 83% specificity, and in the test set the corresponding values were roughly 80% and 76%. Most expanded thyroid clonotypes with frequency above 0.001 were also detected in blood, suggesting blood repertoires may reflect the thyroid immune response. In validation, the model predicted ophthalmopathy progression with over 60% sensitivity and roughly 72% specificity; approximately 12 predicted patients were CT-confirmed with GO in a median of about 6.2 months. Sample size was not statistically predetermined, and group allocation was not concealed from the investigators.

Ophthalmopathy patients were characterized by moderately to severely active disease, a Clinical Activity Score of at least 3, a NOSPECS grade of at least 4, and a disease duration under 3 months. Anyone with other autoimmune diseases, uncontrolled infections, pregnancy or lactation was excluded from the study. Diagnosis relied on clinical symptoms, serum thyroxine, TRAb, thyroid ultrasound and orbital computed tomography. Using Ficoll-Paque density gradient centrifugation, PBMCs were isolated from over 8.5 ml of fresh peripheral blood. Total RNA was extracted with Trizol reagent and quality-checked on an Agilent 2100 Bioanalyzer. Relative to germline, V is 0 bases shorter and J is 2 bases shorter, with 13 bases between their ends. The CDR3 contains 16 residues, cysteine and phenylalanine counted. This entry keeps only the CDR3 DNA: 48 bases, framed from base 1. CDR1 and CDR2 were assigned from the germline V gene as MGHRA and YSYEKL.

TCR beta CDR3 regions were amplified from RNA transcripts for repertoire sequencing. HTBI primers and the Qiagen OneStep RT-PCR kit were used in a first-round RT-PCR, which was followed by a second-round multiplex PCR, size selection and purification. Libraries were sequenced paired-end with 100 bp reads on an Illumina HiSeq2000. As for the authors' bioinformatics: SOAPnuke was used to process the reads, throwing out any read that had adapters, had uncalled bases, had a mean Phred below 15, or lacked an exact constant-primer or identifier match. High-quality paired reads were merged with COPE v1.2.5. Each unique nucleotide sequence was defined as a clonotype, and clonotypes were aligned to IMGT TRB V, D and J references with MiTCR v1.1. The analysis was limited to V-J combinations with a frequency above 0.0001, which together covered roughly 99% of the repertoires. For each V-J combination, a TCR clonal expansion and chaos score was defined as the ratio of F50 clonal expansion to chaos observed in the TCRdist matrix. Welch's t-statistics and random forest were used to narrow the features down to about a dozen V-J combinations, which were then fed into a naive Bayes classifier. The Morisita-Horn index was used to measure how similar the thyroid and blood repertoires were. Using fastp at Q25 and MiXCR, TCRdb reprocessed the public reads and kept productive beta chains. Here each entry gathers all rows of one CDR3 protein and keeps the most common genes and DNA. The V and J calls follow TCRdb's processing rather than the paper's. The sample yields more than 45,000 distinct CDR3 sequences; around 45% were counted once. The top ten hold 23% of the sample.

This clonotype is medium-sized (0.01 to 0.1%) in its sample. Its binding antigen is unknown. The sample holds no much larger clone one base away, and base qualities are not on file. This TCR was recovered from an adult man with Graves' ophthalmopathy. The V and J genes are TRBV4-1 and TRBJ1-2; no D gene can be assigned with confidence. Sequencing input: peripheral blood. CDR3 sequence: CASSQDYTAVNYGYTF. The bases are TGCGCCAGCAGCCAAGACTACACAGCTGTAAACTATGGCTACACCTTC.